The 5 T cell receptor beta chains in this list originate from one sample, sequenced in a study of neurological immune-mediated disorders. MiXCR was run by TCRdb on the 5' RACE reads, yielding one entry per CDR3 protein. This repertoire shows approximately 37,000 distinct CDR3 sequences, 13% to 15% found once; its top ten account for over 25%. The source material was PBMCs. These receptor sequences come from a woman aged 50 to 60 with HTLV-1-associated myelopathy (HAM/TSP).

This clonotype showed up many times. The rearrangement links TRBV10-3 to TRBJ2-3; D not certain. The V and J ends lost 0 bases and 3 bases respectively, with 1 base between them. In germline, CDR1 is ENHRY, CDR2 SYGVKD. This CDR3 contains 12 residues. DNA for the CDR3: TGTGCCATCAGTGAGTCGACAGATACGCAGTATTTT. It yields the protein CAISESTDTQYF.

This clonotype has at least ten counts. The chain is built from TRBV20-1 and TRBJ1-4; maybe TRBD1 (5 bases). The CDR3 runs to 16 residues. The V end was cut by 2 bases, the J end by 3 bases, with 16 bases between. The germline V gene encodes CDR1 DFQATT and CDR2 SNEGSKA (reference sequence). DNA for the CDR3: TGCAGTGCTAGAAGGGTGTTGACAGCACCTAATGAAAAACTGTTTTTT. Residues: CSARRVLTAPNEKLFF.

This clonotype was observed many times. The rearrangement links TRBV5-1 to TRBJ1-4; D is unclear. Germline assignment: CDR1 SGHRS and CDR2 YFSETQ. The CDR3 sequence is 12 residues long. Trimming pared 0 bases from V and 8 bases from J, leaving 5 bases between. In DNA form, the CDR3 reads TGCGCCAGCAGCTTGGCCGGCGAAAAACTGTTTTTT. It encodes CASSLAGEKLFF. Full variable domain (remainder filled in from reference TRBV5-1 and TRBJ1-4): KAGVTQTPRYLIKTRGQQVTLSCSPISGHRSVSWYQQTPGQGLQFLFEYFSETQRNKGNFPGRFSGRQFSNSRSEMNVSTLELGDSALYLCASSLAGEKLFFGSGTQLSVL.

The table lists this clonotype with many counts. The chain carries TRBV6-6 and TRBJ1-3; maybe TRBD1 (6 bases). This CDR3 has 16 residues. V dropped 6 bases and J dropped 0 bases, with 15 bases sitting between them. Germline-derived CDR1 and CDR2 are MNHNY and SVGAGI (reference sequence). This CDR3 is CASRTSGAPSGNTIYF. The CDR3 DNA reads TGTGCCAGCAGAACATCAGGGGCACCCTCTGGAAACACCATATATTTT.

By share, this clonotype counts as large. The genes are TRBV7-9 and TRBJ1-4; 8 nucleotides align to TRBD1. CDR1 and CDR2 (germline): SEHNR, FQNEAQ (reference sequence). J was trimmed by 0 bases and V by 5 bases; bases with no gene match: 5. This CDR3 region has 16 residues. The CDR3 reads CASSLGTGATNEKLFF. The CDR3 nucleotides are TGTGCCAGCAGCCTCGGGACAGGAGCAACTAATGAAAAACTGTTTTTT. The entire variable domain, with the rest obtained from reference TRBV7-9 and TRBJ1-4, is as follows: DTGVSQNPRHKITKRGQNVTFRCDPISEHNRLYWYRQTLGQGPEFLTYFQNEAQLEKSRLLSDRFSAERPKGSFSTLEIQRTEQGDSAMYLCASSLGTGATNEKLFFGSGTQLSVL.